This entry describes one T cell receptor (beta chain). The junction does not match germline at one end; this may be a read error. The data derive from a study of CD8 T cells in Susac syndrome. RNA in amounts of about 0.5 to 1 ug was reverse transcribed with random hexamers. TCRdb reprocessed the immunoSEQ multiplex PCR reads via MiXCR and lists one record per CDR3 protein. The repertoire holds 100,000 to 150,000 distinct CDR3 sequences, with around 94% as singletons. CDR1 is DFQATT, CDR2 SNEGSKA, per germline (reference sequence). This CDR3 region has 15 residues. The chain combines TRBV20-1 with TRBJ1-3; D not certain. The sequence came from a human donor in good health. The sequenced material came from CD4+ T cells from PBMCs. DNA of the CDR3: TGCAGTGCTAGACCCCCGAGTAGCTCTGAAAACACCATATATTTT. Translation: CSARPPSSSENTIYF.